The rows below give T cell receptor beta chains drawn from one sample of a study of T cell repertoires in cytomegalovirus infection. TCRdb redid the calling of the reads with MiXCR, one entry per CDR3 protein. The data hold a few hundred thousand distinct CDR3 sequences, with about 17% observed a single time. The specimen sequenced was CD8+ T cells from PBMCs. These receptors were taken from a human donor in good health (CMV status not recorded). Some clones in this sample may be carry-over from other donors' samples. Both conserved end residues are part of each CDR3. A D gene is named only where the DNA matches it firmly. Size tells how often a clone was seen (once, few, many) or the class of an expanded clone, and some rows leave it out.

clone_size d_call j_call v_call cdr3_nt cdr3_aa
few . TRBJ1-1 TRBV12-3/TRBV12-4 TGTGCCAGCAGTCCGAGACCGACCAACACTGAAGCTTTCTTT CASSPRPTNTEAFF
few . TRBJ2-2 TRBV6-6 TGTGCCACCCCGTCCGGGTCAGGGGCCGGGGAGCTGTTTTTT CATPSGSGAGELFF
. . TRBJ1-1 TRBV2 TGTGCCAGCAGTGAATTGGGGCAGGTTGGGCTCACTGAAGCTTTCTTT CASSELGQVGLTEAFF
. . TRBJ2-7 TRBV13 TGTGCCAGCAGCTTAAGTCTCGGGGTGGGGCGCTACGAGCAGTACTTC CASSLSLGVGRYEQYF
many . TRBJ2-2 TRBV11-2 TGTGCCAGCAGCACCTGGAGTAGAACAAGGACCGGGGAGCTGTTTTTT CASSTWSRTRTGELFF
many . TRBJ1-5 TRBV7-8 TGTGCCAGCAGCCCTTTAAACGTTCAGACCCCCAATCAGCCCCAGCATTTT CASSPLNVQTPNQPQHF
many TRBD1 TRBJ2-5 TRBV6-5 TGTGCCAGCAGTTACGGGACAGGGGGGACCCAGTACTTC CASSYGTGGTQYF
few . TRBJ1-1 TRBV28 TGTGCCAGCAGCTCATCCTGGACTGAAGCTTTCTTT CASSSSWTEAFF
. . TRBJ2-3 TRBV5-5 TGTGCCAGCAGCTTGCGTGGGGGCTATAGCAATCAGCCCCAGTATTTT CASSLRGGYSNQPQYF
many . TRBJ2-1 TRBV7-9 TGTGCCAGCAGCTTAGCTCCGGTAGGAAATGAGCAGTTCTTC CASSLAPVGNEQFF
few TRBD1 TRBJ2-5 TRBV3-1 TGTGCCAGCAGCCAATTGTTCAGGGGGCGGAACCAAGAGACCCAGTACTTC CASSQLFRGRNQETQYF
. . TRBJ1-1 TRBV29-1 TGCAGCGTTGAACTCAGGTCGGGCACTGAAGCTTTCTTT CSVELRSGTEAFF
many . TRBJ1-4 TRBV7-9 TGTGCCAGCAGATCCGACAGGTTAACTGAAAAACTGTTTTTT CASRSDRLTEKLFF
many TRBD1 TRBJ2-7 TRBV12-3/TRBV12-4 TGTGCCAGCAGTTCAGGACAGGGCCGAGAGCAGTACTTC CASSSGQGREQYF
many . TRBJ2-5 TRBV4-2 TGTGCCAGCAGCCCCTTCCAGGAAACCCAAGAGACCCAGTACTTC CASSPFQETQETQYF
few TRBD2 TRBJ2-3 TRBV29-1 TGCAGCGTTGAAGATCCCCAGTGGAGCGGGGGGGCAGATACGCAGTATTTT CSVEDPQWSGGADTQYF
. . TRBJ1-4 TRBV7-6 TGTGCCAGCGAGGGCAGGACGGTTGACGAAAAACTGTTTTTT CASEGRTVDEKLFF
many . TRBJ2-7 TRBV7-9 TGTGCCAGCAGCTCTACCATCCCCCGACAGGGAGGAGGGGTCTGGTACGAGCAGTACTTC CASSSTIPRQGGGVWYEQYF
many . TRBJ2-7 TRBV7-6 TGTGCCAGCAGCTTCGGACAGAACTCCTACGAGCAGTACTTC CASSFGQNSYEQYF
many TRBD1 TRBJ2-6 TRBV6-1 TGTGCCAGCAGTGAAAAGTTAGGGACAGGACTATCTGGGGCCAACGTCCTGACTTTC CASSEKLGTGLSGANVLTF
many . TRBJ1-2 TRBV4-2 TGTGCCAGCAGCCAAGATCTAAGGGACCCGAACTATGGCTACACCTTC CASSQDLRDPNYGYTF
. TRBD1 TRBJ2-1 TRBV27 TGTGCCAGCAGTACCCAGGGGGAAGGCAATGAGCAGTTCTTC CASSTQGEGNEQFF
many . TRBJ2-7 TRBV2 TGTGCCAGCAGCCAGGGACCGTACGAGCAGTACTTC CASSQGPYEQYF
. . TRBJ2-7 TRBV27 TGTGCCAGCAGCCACCCAGGGGACGAGCAGTACTTC CASSHPGDEQYF
many TRBD1 TRBJ2-5 TRBV7-6 TGTGCCAGCAGCTCCATTGACAGGGAACAGACCCAGTACTTC CASSSIDREQTQYF
few . TRBJ2-5 TRBV6-2/TRBV6-3 TGTGCCAGCAGTTTTCCAGAGACCCAGTACTTC CASSFPETQYF
. . TRBJ2-7 TRBV6-5 TGTGCCAGCAGTCCGGGACCCTCTCTCGAGCAGTACTTC CASSPGPSLEQYF
. TRBD1 TRBJ2-2 TRBV20-1 TGCAGTGCTAGGGGTGACAGGGGGCCAAACTCGAACACCGGGGAGCTGTTTTTT CSARGDRGPNSNTGELFF
. TRBD2 TRBJ2-7 TRBV4-1 TGTGCCAGCAGCCAAGAGTGGACTAGAAATGAGTACGAGCAGTACTTC CASSQEWTRNEYEQYF
few . TRBJ2-5 TRBV28 TGTGCCAGCGGCCAAGGCTGGGAATACAGGGAAGAGACCCAGTACTTC CASGQGWEYREETQYF
. TRBD2 TRBJ2-3 TRBV12-3/TRBV12-4 TGTGCCAGCAGTGGGACTAGCGGGGGGCTCAGGAACAGGGTGAGCACAGATACGCAGTATTTT CASSGTSGGLRNRVSTDTQYF
. TRBD2 TRBJ2-7 TRBV4-2 TGTGCCAGCAGCCAACCGACTAGCGGGGGGGCCGGGGCCAGTTACGAGCAGTACTTC CASSQPTSGGAGASYEQYF
. . TRBJ2-5 TRBV15 TGTGCCACCAGCAGAGGGGGAACAGACCCGCAAGGACAGTACTTC CATSRGGTDPQGQYF
many TRBD1 TRBJ1-1 TRBV7-3 TGTGCCAGCAGCCTACAGGGGGGAACTGAAGCTTTCTTT CASSLQGGTEAFF
. . TRBJ1-1 TRBV7-9 TGTGCCAGCAGATTACCGGGGCGGAACACTGAAGCTTTCTTT CASRLPGRNTEAFF
. TRBD2 TRBJ2-3 TRBV6-5 TGTGCCAGCAGACCGACGGGGGGGCGTTGGACAGATACGCAGTATTTT CASRPTGGRWTDTQYF
few . TRBJ2-7 TRBV12-3/TRBV12-4 TGTGCCAGCAGTTTTTCAGGCCCGGGGGAGCAGTACTTC CASSFSGPGEQYF
. TRBD2 TRBJ2-3 TRBV6-2/TRBV6-3 TGTGCCAGCGGCAAACTAGCGGCCCACACAGATACGCAGTATTTT CASGKLAAHTDTQYF
few . TRBJ2-7 TRBV4-1 TGCGCCAGCAGCCATGGAGGCTACGAGCAGTACTTC CASSHGGYEQYF
. . TRBJ2-7 TRBV4-2 TGTGCCAGCAGCCACCCTCGCAGGGACGAGCAGTACTTC CASSHPRRDEQYF
few TRBD1 TRBJ2-3 TRBV6-1 TGTGCCAGCAGCCGGACAGGGGCGAATACGCAGTATTTT CASSRTGANTQYF